Listed here is a single TCR beta chain. This clone was counted once. Its antigen is not yet known. There are no base qualities to consult, and no much larger clone falls within one base. From the germline V gene, CDR1 is SGDLS and CDR2 is YYNGEE. There are 17 amino acids in the CDR3, from cysteine to phenylalanine inclusive. Kept here is only the CDR3 DNA, which spans 51 bases and is read in frame from base 1. V loses 0 bases, J loses 4 bases, and the germline ends lie 19 bases apart. Preparation of the library involved the immunoSEQ multiplex PCR assay. TCRdb mirrors the immuneACCESS table, restricted to in-frame sequences. Some clones are absent from its copies; in checked studies, under half trace to an unresolved V gene, and the reason for the others is unknown. Within this sample are around 110,000 clones, with about 92% of them counted one time only. The ten most abundant clones make up roughly 3.1% of the sample.

The data derive from a study of CD4+ T cells in melanoma (dated by TCRdb to about 2022). Turning to the overall study: Neoantigen-specific CD4+ T cells in human melanoma were what the study investigated. What the research found in general, with its limitations: Neoantigen-specific CD4+ T cells were reported to be correlated with the function of CD8+ T cells, macrophages and B cells. Neoantigen-specific CD4+ T cells in melanoma were reported to show diverse differentiation states.

The donors were melanoma patients. Sequencing was carried out using peripheral blood. The receptor was derived from a human donor with melanoma. The chain uses TRBV9 and TRBJ1-2, with a tentative D gene TRBD1 over 5 matching bases. In nucleotide form, the sequence is TGTGCCAGCAGCGTAGTCCTGCAGGGAGGTCAGGGCTATGGCTACACCTTC. Its protein product is CASSVVLQGGQGYGYTF. Full variable domain (CDR3 extended with the reference TRBV9 and TRBJ1-2 proteins): DSGVTQTPKHLITATGQRVTLRCSPRSGDLSVYWYQQSLDQGLQFLIQYYNGEERAKGNILERFSAQQFPDLHSELNLSSLELGDSALYFCASSVVLQGGQGYGYTFGSGTRLTVV.